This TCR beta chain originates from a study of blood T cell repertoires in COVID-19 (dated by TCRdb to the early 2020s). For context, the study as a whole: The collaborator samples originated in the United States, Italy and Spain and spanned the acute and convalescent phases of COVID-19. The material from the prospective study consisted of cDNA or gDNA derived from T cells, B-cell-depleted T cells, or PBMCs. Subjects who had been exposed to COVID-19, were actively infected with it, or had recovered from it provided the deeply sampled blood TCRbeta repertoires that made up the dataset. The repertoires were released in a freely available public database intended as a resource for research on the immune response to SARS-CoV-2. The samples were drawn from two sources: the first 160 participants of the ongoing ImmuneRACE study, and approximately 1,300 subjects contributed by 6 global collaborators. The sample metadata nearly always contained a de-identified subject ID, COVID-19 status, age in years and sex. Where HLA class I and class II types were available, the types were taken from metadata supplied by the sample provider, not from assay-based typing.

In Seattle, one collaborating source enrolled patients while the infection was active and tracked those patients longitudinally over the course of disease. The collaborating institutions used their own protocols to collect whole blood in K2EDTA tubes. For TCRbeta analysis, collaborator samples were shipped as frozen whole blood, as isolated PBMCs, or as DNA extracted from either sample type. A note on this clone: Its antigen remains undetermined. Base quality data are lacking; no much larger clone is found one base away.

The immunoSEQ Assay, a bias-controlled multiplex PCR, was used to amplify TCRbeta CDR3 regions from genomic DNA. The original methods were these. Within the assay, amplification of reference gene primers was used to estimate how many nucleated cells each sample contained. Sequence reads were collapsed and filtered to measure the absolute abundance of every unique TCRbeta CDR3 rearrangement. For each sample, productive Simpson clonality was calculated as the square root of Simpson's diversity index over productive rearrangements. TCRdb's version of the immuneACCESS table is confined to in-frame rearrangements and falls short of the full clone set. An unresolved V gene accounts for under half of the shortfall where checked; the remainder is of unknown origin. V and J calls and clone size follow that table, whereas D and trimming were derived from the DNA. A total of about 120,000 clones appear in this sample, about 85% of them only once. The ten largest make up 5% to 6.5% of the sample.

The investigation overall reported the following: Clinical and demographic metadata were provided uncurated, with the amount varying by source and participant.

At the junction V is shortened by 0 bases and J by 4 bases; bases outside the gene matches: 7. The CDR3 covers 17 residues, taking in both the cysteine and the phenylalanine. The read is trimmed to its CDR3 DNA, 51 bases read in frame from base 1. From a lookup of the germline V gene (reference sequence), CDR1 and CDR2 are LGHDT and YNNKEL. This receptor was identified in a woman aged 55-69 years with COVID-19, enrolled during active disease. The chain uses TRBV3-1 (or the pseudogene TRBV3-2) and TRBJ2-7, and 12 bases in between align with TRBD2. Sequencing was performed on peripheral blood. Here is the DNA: TGTGCCAGCAGCCAAGAGCCGAGACTAGCGGGGGCATACGAGCAGTACTTC. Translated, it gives CASSQEPRLAGAYEQYF.